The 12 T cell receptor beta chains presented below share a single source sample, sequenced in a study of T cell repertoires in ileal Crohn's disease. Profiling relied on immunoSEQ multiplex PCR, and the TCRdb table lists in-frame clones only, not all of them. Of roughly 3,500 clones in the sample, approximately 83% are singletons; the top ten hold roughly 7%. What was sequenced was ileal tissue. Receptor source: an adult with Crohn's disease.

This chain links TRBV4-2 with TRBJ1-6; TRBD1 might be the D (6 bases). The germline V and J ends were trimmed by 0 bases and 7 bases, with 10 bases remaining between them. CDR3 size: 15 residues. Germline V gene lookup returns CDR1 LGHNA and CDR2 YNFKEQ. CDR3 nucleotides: TGTGCCAGCAGCCAAGAGTGGGACACGAATTCACCCCTCCACTTT. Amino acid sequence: CASSQEWDTNSPLHF.

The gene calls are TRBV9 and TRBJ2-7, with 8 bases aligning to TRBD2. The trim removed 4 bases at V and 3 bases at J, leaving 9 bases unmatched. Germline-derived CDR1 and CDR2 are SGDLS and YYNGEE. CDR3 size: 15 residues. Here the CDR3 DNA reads TGTGCCAGCAGCCCTACCGGGACTAGGGGCTACGAGCAGTACTTC. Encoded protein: CASSPTGTRGYEQYF.

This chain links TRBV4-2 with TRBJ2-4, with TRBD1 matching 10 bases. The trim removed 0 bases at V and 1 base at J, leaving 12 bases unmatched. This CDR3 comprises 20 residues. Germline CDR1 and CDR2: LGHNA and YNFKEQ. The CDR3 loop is CASSQDPAGTGESAKNIQYF. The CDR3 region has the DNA TGTGCCAGCAGCCAAGATCCCGCCGGGACAGGGGAGTCGGCCAAAAACATTCAGTACTTC.

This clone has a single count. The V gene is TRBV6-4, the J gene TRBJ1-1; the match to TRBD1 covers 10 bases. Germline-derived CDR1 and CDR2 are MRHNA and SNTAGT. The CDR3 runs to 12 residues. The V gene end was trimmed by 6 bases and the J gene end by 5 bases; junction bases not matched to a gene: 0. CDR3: CASRGQGTEAFF. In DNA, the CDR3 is TGTGCCAGCAGGGGACAGGGGACTGAAGCTTTCTTT.

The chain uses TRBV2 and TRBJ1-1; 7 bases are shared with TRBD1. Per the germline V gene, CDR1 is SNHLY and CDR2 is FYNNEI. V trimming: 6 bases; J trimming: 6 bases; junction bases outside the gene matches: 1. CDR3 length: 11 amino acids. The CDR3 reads CASRQGPEAFF. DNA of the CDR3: TGTGCCAGCAGACAGGGGCCTGAAGCTTTCTTT.

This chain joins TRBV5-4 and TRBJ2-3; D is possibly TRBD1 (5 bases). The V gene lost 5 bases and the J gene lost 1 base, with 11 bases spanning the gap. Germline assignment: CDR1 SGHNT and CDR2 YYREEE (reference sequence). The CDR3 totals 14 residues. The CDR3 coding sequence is TGTGCCAGCAGAGTAAGGGGTCGCACAGATACGCAGTATTTT. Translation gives CASRVRGRTDTQYF.

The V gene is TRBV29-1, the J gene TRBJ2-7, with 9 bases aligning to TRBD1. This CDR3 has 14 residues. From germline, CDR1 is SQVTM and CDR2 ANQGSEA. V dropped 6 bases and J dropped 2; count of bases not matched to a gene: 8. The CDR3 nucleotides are TGCAGCGTGGAACAGGGGGCGCCTCCCTACGAGCAGTACTTC. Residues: CSVEQGAPPYEQYF.

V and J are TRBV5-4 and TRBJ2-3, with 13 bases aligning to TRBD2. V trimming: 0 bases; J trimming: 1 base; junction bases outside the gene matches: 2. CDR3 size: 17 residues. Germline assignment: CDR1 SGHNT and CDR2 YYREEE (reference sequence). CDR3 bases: TGTGCCAGCAGCTTGGGACTAGCGGGAGGCCGCACAGATACGCAGTATTTT. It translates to CASSLGLAGGRTDTQYF.

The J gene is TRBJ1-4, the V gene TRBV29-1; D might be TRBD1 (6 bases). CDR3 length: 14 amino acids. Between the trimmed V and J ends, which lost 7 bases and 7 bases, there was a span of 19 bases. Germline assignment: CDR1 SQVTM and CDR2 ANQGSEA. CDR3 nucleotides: TGCAGCGGTGTAGATTGGACAGTATCTGAAAAACTGTTTTTT. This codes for CSGVDWTVSEKLFF. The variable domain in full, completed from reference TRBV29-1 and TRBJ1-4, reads SAVISQKPSRDICQRGTSLTIQCQVDSQVTMMFWYRQQPGQSLTLIATANQGSEATYESGFVIDKFPISRPNLTFSTLTVSNMSPEDSSIYLCSGVDWTVSEKLFFGSGTQLSVL.

The CDR3 loop is CSVRVQGPGNTIYF. In DNA form, the CDR3 reads TGCAGCGTTCGGGTTCAGGGCCCTGGAAACACCATATATTTT. The chain uses TRBV29-1 and TRBJ1-3; weak D call: TRBD1 (5 bases). Germline V gives CDR1 SQVTM, CDR2 ANQGSEA. The CDR3 has 14 residues. With 5 bases removed from V and 2 bases from J, the gap between germline ends came to 13 bases.

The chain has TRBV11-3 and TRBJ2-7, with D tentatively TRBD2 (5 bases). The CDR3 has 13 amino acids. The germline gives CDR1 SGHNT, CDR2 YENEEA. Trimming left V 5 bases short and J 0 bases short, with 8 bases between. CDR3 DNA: TGTGCCAGCAGCCGGACTGGCTCCTACGAGCAGTACTTC. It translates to CASSRTGSYEQYF. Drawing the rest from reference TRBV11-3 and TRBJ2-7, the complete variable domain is EAGVVQSPRYKIIEKKQPVAFWCNPISGHNTLYWYLQNLGQGPELLIRYENEEAVDDSQLPKDRFSAERLKGVDSTLKIQPAELGDSAVYLCASSRTGSYEQYFGPGTRLTVT.

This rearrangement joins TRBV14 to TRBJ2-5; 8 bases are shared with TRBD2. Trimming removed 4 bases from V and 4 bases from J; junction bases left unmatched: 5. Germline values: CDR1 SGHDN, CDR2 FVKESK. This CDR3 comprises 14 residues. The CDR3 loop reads CASSRRAGVETQYF. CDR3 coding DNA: TGTGCCAGCAGCCGACGAGCGGGGGTAGAGACCCAGTACTTC.